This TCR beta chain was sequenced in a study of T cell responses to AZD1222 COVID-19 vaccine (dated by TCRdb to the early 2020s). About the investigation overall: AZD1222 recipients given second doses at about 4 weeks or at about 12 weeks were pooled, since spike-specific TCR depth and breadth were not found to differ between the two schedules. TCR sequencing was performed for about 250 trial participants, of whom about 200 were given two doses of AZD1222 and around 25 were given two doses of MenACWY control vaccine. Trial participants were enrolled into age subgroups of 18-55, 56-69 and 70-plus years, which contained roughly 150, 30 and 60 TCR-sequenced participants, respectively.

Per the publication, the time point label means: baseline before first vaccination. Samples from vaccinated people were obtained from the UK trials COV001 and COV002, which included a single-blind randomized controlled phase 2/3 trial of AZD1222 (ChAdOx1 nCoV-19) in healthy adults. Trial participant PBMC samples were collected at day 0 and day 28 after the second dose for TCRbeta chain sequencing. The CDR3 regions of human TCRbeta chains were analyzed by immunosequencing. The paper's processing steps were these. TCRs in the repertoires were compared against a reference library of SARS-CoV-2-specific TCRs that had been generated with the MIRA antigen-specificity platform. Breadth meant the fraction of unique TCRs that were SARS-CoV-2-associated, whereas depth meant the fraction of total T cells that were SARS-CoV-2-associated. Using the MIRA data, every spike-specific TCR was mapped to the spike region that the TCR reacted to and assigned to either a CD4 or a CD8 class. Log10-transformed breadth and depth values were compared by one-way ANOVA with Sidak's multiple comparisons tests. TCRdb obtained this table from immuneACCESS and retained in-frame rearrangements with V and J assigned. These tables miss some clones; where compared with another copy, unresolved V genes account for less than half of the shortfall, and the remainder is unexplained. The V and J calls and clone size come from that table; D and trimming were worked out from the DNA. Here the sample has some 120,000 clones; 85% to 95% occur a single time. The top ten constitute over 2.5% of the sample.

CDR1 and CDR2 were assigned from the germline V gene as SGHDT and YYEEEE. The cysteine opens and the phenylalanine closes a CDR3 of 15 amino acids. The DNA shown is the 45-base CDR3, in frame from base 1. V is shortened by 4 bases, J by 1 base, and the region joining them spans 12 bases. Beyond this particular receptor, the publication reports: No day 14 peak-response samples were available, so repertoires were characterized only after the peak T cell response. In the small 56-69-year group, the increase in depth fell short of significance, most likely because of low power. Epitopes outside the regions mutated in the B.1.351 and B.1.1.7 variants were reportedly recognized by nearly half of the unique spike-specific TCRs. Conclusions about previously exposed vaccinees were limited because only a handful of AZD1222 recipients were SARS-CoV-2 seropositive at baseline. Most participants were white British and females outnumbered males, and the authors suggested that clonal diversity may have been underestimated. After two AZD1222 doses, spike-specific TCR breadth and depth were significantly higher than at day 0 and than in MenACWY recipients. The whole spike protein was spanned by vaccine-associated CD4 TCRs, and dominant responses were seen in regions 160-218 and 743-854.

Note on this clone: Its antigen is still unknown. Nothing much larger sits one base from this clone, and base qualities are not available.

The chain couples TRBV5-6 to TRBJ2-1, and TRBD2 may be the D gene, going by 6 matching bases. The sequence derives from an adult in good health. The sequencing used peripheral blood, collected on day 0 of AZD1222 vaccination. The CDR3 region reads CASSLLGTSYNEQFF. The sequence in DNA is TGTGCCAGCAGCCTTCTAGGGACTTCCTACAATGAGCAGTTCTTC.